This T cell receptor (beta chain) comes out of a study of response to subunit inactivated influenza vaccine. Whole-study results and caveats: Each seasonal influenza vaccination recruits few new T cells, the authors suggested.

TCRdb re-called the RT-PCR reads through MiXCR, storing one row per CDR3 protein. The sample consists of roughly 290,000 distinct CDR3 sequences, 21% of them appearing once. The CDR3 is made up of 15 amino acids. Looked up from germline, CDR1 is SGHAT and CDR2 is FQNNGV. Unmatched junction bases numbered 9, after V lost 1 base and J lost 8 bases. Regarding this clonotype: Its cognate antigen is unknown.

The sequences come from PBMCs from blood, collected about 19 months after vaccination. The gene calls are TRBV11-2 and TRBJ1-2, with 8 bases aligning to TRBD1. The TCR originated in a man aged 50 to 69 who received an inactivated influenza vaccine. Here the CDR3 reads CASSLGWGQVDGYTF. The CDR3, as DNA: TGTGCCAGCAGCTTAGGTTGGGGACAGGTCGACGGCTACACCTTC.